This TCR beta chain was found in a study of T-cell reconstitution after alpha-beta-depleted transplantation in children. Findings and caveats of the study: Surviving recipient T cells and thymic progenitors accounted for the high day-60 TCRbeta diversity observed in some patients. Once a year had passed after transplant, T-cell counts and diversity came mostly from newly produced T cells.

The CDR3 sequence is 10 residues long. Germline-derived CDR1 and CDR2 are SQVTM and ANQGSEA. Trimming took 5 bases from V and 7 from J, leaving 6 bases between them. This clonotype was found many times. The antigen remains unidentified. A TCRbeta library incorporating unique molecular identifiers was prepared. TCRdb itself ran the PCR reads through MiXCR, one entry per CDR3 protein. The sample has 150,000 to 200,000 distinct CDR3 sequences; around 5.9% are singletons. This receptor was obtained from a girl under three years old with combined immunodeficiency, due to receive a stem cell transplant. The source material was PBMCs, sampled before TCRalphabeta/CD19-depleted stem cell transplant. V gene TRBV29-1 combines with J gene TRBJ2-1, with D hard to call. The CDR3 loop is CSVLRNEQFF. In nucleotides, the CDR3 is TGCAGCGTTTTACGGAATGAGCAGTTCTTC.